This TCR beta chain was observed in a study of shared clonotypes between healthy human individuals. Whole-study findings and limits: Despite large depth, rarefaction showed incomplete sorted-subset sequencing.

The CDR3 sequence is 14 residues long. Looked up from germline, CDR1 is ENHRY and CDR2 is SYGVKD. J gave up 4 bases and V 4 bases, and 4 bases lay outside the gene matches. Cells designated naive CD8 were CD45RO-negative and were positively selected for CCR7, with terminally differentiated effector memory CD45RA+ cells excluded. Everyone who donated was a Caucasian adult who lived in Nashville, Tennessee. As regards this clone: Its antigen is not known.

The input for sorted-subset replicate PCRs was approximately 210 ng DNA, 25,000 to 35,000 T cell genomes. Here immunoSEQ multiplex PCR was the method, and the copy in TCRdb shows in-frame clones only, minus some. The table includes about 2.1 million clones, about 93% detected once. Material for sequencing was naive CD8+ T cells from PBMCs. This clonotype originated in a man aged 18 to 35 in good health. Some clones in this sample may be carry-over from other donors' samples. The chain carries TRBV10-3 and TRBJ2-1, with 7 bases identical to TRBD2. In nucleotides, the CDR3 is TGTGCCATCAGTGGGCCCGGGGGGTACAATGAGCAGTTCTTC. This encodes CAISGPGGYNEQFF.